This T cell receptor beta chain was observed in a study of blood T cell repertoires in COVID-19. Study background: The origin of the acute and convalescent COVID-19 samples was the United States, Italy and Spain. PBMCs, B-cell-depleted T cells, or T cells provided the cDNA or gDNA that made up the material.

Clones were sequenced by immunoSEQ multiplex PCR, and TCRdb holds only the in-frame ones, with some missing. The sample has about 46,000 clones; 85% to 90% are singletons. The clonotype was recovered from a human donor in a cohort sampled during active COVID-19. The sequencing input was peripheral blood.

CDR3 in amino acids: CASSSTEGMIRRQFF. CDR3 bases: TGTGCCAGCAGTTCCACGGAGGGAATGATTCGTCGGCAGTTCTTC. This chain links TRBV6-5 with TRBJ2-1, with a possible D match to TRBD2 (6 bases). Germline V gene lookup returns CDR1 MNHEY and CDR2 SVGAGI. The CDR3 extends over 15 amino acids. With 4 bases removed from V and 12 bases from J, the gap between germline ends came to 22 bases.